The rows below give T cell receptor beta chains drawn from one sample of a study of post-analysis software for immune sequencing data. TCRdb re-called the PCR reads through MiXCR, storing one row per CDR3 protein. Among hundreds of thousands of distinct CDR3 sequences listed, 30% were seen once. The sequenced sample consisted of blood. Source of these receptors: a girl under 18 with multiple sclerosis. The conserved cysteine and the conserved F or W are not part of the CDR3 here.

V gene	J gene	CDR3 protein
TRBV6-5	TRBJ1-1	ASRLTPGRDTEAF
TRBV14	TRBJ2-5	ASSQDRAGKETQY
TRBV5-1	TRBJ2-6	ASSLWQGATGANVLT
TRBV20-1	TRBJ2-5	SAREDRGRETQY
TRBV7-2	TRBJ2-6	ASSLTSGAPGANVLT
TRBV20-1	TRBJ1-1	SASLRNTEAF
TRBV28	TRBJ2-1	ASSLSGRLNEQF
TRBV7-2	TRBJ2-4	ASSLGRGGTTKNIQY
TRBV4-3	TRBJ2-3	ASSPRLAGGSTDTQY
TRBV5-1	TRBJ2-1	AIRTGGANEQF
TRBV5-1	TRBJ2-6	ASGRGQTSGANVLT
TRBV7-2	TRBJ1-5	ASSLISGRPNQPQH
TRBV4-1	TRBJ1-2	ASSQVGNNGYT
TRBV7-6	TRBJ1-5	ASSPSGVRRPQH
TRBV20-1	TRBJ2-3	SARRLAPSTDTQY
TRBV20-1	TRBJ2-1	SARDTAVVYNEQF
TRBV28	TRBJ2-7	ASSLARGWDKEQY
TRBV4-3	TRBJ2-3	ASSPYAASTDTQY
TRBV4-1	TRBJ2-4	ASSRRDRDAKNIQY
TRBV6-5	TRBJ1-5	ASSWYQGDNQPQH
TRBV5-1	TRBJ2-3	ASSYRSGRGQDTQY
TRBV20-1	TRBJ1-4	SAVGRHTATNEKLF
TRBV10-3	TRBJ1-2	AISKSFGINYGYT
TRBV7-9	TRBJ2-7	ASSSPDRPPNYEQY
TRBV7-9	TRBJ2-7	ASSLGTGVVYEQY
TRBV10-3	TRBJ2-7	AISGTGLSSSYEQY
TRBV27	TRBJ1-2	ASGNWAYGYT
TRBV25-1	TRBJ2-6	ASSSHSGANVLT
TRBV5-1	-	ASSLAVVVKRGDQETQF
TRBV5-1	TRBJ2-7	TSSPSYEQY
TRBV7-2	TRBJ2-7	ASSSLGTAYEQY
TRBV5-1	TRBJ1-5	ASSAGTGGIYSNQPQH
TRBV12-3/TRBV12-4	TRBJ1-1	ASSLGRQLNTEAF
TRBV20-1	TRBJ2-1	SARHSDHSYNEQF
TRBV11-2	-	AGSHIAGLGEQY
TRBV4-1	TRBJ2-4	ASSEGGPLAKNIQY
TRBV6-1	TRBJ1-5	ASGQINQPQH
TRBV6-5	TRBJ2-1	ASSVGRANEQF
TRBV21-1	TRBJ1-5	ASSKSYRVSNQPQH
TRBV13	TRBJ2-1	ASSSRMDWADYNEQF
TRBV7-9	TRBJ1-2	ASSFDTTGTDT
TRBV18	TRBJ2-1	ASSLAGTGEYNEQF
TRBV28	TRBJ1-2	ASRLSGFSYGYT
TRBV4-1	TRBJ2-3	ASSQWGLAGGTDTQY
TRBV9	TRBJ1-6	ASSVAVNFNSPLH
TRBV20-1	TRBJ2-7	SASQGAYEQY
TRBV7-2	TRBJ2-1	ASRTDRNEQF
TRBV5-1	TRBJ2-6	ASSGSTSGANVLT
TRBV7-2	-	ASSSLHATQY
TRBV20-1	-	SARTSGGAAIQY
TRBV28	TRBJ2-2	ASRHPTSLNTGELF
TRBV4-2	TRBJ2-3	ASSQEGSGGAGDTQY
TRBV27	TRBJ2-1	ASSRSENNEQF